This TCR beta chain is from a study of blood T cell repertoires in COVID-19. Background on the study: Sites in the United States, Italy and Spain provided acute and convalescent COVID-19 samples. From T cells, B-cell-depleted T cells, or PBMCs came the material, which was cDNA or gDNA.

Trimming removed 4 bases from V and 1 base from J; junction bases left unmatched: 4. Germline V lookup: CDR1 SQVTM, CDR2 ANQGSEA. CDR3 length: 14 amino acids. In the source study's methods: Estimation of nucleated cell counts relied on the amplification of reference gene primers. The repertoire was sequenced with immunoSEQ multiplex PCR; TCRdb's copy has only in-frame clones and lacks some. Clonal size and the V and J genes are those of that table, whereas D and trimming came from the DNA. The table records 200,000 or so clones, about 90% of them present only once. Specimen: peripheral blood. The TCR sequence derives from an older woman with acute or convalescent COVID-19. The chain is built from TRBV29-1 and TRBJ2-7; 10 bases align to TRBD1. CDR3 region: CSVVRDRGSYEQYF. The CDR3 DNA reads TGCAGCGTTGTCCGGGACAGGGGTTCCTACGAGCAGTACTTC.